Each of the 10 T cell receptor beta chains below was sequenced from the same sample in a study of post-analysis software for immune sequencing data. Broader study findings: Comparison of patients with controls showed five TRBV segments more frequent in patients, TRBV5-6, TRBV5-1 and TRBV20-1 among them.

These receptors have no known antigen. The TCR beta cDNA libraries carried unique molecular identifiers. TCRdb fed the PCR reads into MiXCR, producing one record per CDR3 protein. The sample shows 600,000 to 750,000 distinct CDR3 sequences, about 60% of them seen only once. Sequenced input: blood. The receptor set was obtained from a girl aged 2-10 years with multiple sclerosis.

As regards this clonotype: A read error may explain this, as a much larger clone is one base away. The gene calls are TRBV7-2 and TRBJ2-1; TRBD1 matches 8 bases. The J call may be wrong; the DNA end is better matched by TRBJ2-7. The CDR3 extends over 14 amino acids. Germline CDR1 SGHTA, CDR2 FQGNSA. CDR3 protein: CASSIDRGHNEQYF. Written as DNA, the CDR3 is TGTGCCAGCAGCATAGACAGGGGCCACAATGAGCAGTACTTC.

This clonotype turned up a few times. The CDR3 sequence: CSVEDPSREEGEQYF. The DNA for the CDR3 is TGCAGCGTTGAAGATCCCTCGCGGGAGGAAGGCGAGCAGTACTTC. V usage is TRBV29-1 and J usage is TRBJ2-4; 8 nucleotides match TRBD2. Gene TRBJ2-7 matches the end of the DNA better, so the J call may be wrong. The CDR3 runs 15 residues. Germline V gives CDR1 SQVTM, CDR2 ANQGSEA.

The genes are TRBV6-5 and TRBJ2-5; D unclear. The J call may be wrong; the DNA end is better matched by TRBJ2-7. From germline, CDR1 is MNHEY and CDR2 SVGAGI. The CDR3 covers 14 residues. In DNA form, the CDR3 reads TGTGCCAGCAGACCCCGGGCCCCTGAGAGCGAGCAGTACTTC. Translated, it gives CASRPRAPESEQYF.

The rearrangement joins TRBV5-1 to TRBJ2-1, with D uncertain. CDR1 and CDR2 (germline): SGHRS, YFSETQ. The CDR3 runs to 16 residues. V was trimmed by 1 base and J by 0 bases, leaving 11 bases between them. The CDR3: CASSLRVINSYNEQFF. The CDR3 coding sequence is TGCGCCAGCAGCTTGCGGGTCATTAACTCCTACAATGAGCAGTTCTTC.

This chain uses TRBV12-3 or TRBV12-4 with TRBJ2-4; no clear D gene. This CDR3 contains 11 residues. The ends were cut back, 6 bases at V and 3 bases at J, with 3 bases in the middle. In nucleotides, the CDR3 is TGTGCCAGCAGCCACAAAAACATTCAGTACTTC. This translates into CASSHKNIQYF.

In this sample, this clonotype turned up a few times. The rearrangement links TRBV6-6 to TRBJ2-7; D gene uncertain. CDR3 size: 11 residues. Germline values: CDR1 MNHNY, CDR2 SVGAGI (reference sequence). Trimming pared 4 bases from V and 4 bases from J, leaving 5 bases between. As DNA, the CDR3 is TGTGCCAGCAGTTCGAAATACGAGCAGTACTTC. This sequence encodes CASSSKYEQYF.

This chain uses TRBV20-1 with TRBJ2-3, with 10 bases identical to TRBD2. J gave up 5 bases and V 5 bases, and 7 bases lay outside the gene matches. The CDR3 length is 14 residues. CDR1 is DFQATT and CDR2 is SNEGSKA in the germline V gene (reference sequence). The CDR3 protein is CSAPSSGRRDTQYF. Written as DNA, the CDR3 is TGCAGTGCTCCATCTAGCGGGAGACGAGATACGCAGTATTTT.

The gene calls are TRBV12-3 or TRBV12-4 and TRBJ2-5; TRBD1 aligns across 7 bases. The junction had 3 bases not matched to a gene; V was cut back by 3 bases and J by 5 bases. The CDR3 consists of 13 residues. CDR3 region: CASSLTGTETQYF. The CDR3 nucleotides are TGTGCCAGCAGTTTGACAGGGACGGAGACCCAGTACTTC.

The rearrangement uses TRBV6-5 and TRBJ2-2, with 7 bases matching TRBD1. V lost 1 base and J lost 0; bases outside the gene matches: 11. The CDR3 loop spans 19 amino acids. Per the germline V gene, CDR1 is MNHEY and CDR2 is SVGAGI. The chain's CDR3 is CASSYWRKRDSPNTGELFF. The DNA of the CDR3 is TGTGCCAGCAGTTACTGGAGGAAGAGGGACAGCCCGAACACCGGGGAGCTGTTTTTT.

This chain connects TRBV27 to TRBJ2-1, with D possibly TRBD2 on 5 matching bases. The ends were cut back, 5 bases at V and 2 bases at J, with 13 bases in the middle. The germline V gene encodes CDR1 MNHEY and CDR2 SMNVEV (reference sequence). This CDR3 is 15 amino acids long. The CDR3: CASSLPGFTYNEQFF. As DNA, the CDR3 is TGTGCCAGCAGTCTTCCGGGATTCACCTACAATGAGCAGTTCTTC.